One sample yielded the 18 T cell receptor beta chains listed below, sequenced in a study of blood T cell repertoires in COVID-19. The table came from immunoSEQ multiplex PCR; TCRdb's copy has only in-frame clones and leaves some out. The sample lists about 400,000 clones; approximately 89% were seen once. Sequences were obtained from PBMCs or T cells enriched from blood (not recorded which). The receptor source for this set is a woman aged 30 to 39 who had recovered from COVID-19.

The V gene is TRBV19, the J gene TRBJ2-1; TRBD1 matches at 7 bases. With 5 bases clipped from V and 7 bases from J, the junction kept 8 bases outside the gene matches. CDR1 is LNHDA and CDR2 is SQIVND in the germline V gene (reference sequence). CDR3 length: 14 amino acids. CDR3: CASSLGDSRNEQFF. For the CDR3, the DNA is TGTGCCAGTAGTTTGGGGGACAGCAGAAATGAGCAGTTCTTC.

The chain has TRBV10-3 and TRBJ2-1, with 9 bases that match TRBD1. The CDR3 runs to 13 residues. Looked up from germline, CDR1 is ENHRY and CDR2 is SYGVKD. J lost 4 bases, V lost 11 bases, and 6 bases had no gene match. The CDR3 nucleotides are TGTGCCTCCACAGGGGGCGCGTACAATGAGCAGTTCTTC. This sequence encodes CASTGGAYNEQFF.

This chain links TRBV5-1 with TRBJ1-5; perhaps TRBD1 as D (5 bases). V lost 4 bases and J 5 bases, leaving 13 bases between the germline ends. Germline V gene sequence: CDR1 SGHRS, CDR2 YFSETQ. CDR3 size: 14 residues. The CDR3 region has the DNA TGCGCCAGCAGCCTCGGGACTCCAGATCAGCCCCAGCATTTT. This translates into CASSLGTPDQPQHF.

The V and J genes are TRBV29-1 and TRBJ1-1; 7 bases are shared with TRBD1. The V gene end was trimmed by 6 bases and the J gene end by 6 bases; junction bases not matched to a gene: 7. Germline V gene lookup returns CDR1 SQVTM and CDR2 ANQGSEA. The length of the CDR3 is 12 residues. CDR3 DNA: TGCAGCGTACACGGGACAGCGGCTGAAGCTTTCTTT. It yields the protein CSVHGTAAEAFF.

This rearrangement joins TRBV12-3 or TRBV12-4 to TRBJ1-4; TRBD1 might be the D (5 bases). The CDR3 has 13 residues. Trimming removed 6 bases from V and 8 bases from J, with 13 bases in between. The CDR3 loop reads CASSPLGLEKLFF. The CDR3 nucleotides read TGTGCCAGCAGCCCCTTGGGGCTCGAAAAACTGTTTTTT.

A few counts support this clone. The chain combines TRBV12-5 with TRBJ2-7, with 8 bases identical to TRBD2. The ends lost 6 bases at V and 3 bases at J; junction bases unmatched: 4. This CDR3 is built from 13 residues. From germline, CDR1 is LGHNT and CDR2 FRNRAP. The CDR3 nucleotides are TGTGCTAGTGGGCGCGGGAGGAGCTACGAGCAGTACTTC. Protein: CASGRGRSYEQYF. The full variable domain, rest sourced from reference TRBV12-5 and TRBJ2-7, is DARVTQTPRHKVTEMGQEVTMRCQPILGHNTVFWYRQTMMQGLELLAYFRNRAPLDDSGMPKDRFSAEMPDATLATLKIQPSEPRDSAVYFCASGRGRSYEQYFGPGTRLTVT.

The rearrangement uses TRBV6-4 and TRBJ2-1; 7 nucleotides agree with TRBD2. The CDR3 totals 15 residues. Looked up from germline, CDR1 is MRHNA and CDR2 is SNTAGT. J gave up 10 bases and V 10 bases, and 19 bases lay outside the gene matches. This CDR3 reads CATSPHGGSVEEQFF. The CDR3 DNA is TGTGCCACCTCACCCCACGGCGGGAGTGTGGAGGAGCAGTTCTTC.

This chain uses TRBV5-1 with TRBJ2-1; 7 positions agree with TRBD2. The V gene end was trimmed by 0 bases and the J gene end by 4 bases; junction bases not matched to a gene: 10. Germline V gene data show CDR1 as SGHRS and CDR2 as YFSETQ. The CDR3 loop spans 17 amino acids. As DNA, the CDR3 is TGCGCCAGCAGCTTGGTTTCTCCTAGCGGTGGTTACAATGAGCAGTTCTTC. Translated: CASSLVSPSGGYNEQFF.

This rearrangement joins TRBV3-1 (or the pseudogene TRBV3-2) to TRBJ1-1; D ambiguous. The ends were cut back, 2 bases at V and 1 base at J, with 5 bases in the middle. Germline values: CDR1 LGHDT, CDR2 YNNKEL (reference sequence). The CDR3 totals 13 residues. CDR3 nucleotides: TGTGCCAGCAGCCAACCCCAGAACACTGAAGCTTTCTTT. Protein: CASSQPQNTEAFF.

This clone came up once. The rearrangement uses TRBV12-5 and TRBJ2-2; 10 positions agree with TRBD1. Germline CDR1 reads LGHNT; CDR2 reads FRNRAP. With 6 bases clipped from V and 4 bases from J, the junction kept 5 bases outside the gene matches. The CDR3 has 15 residues. CDR3 nucleotides: TGTGCTAGTGGACGACAGGGGGCGGGCACCGGGGAGCTGTTTTTT. Encoded protein: CASGRQGAGTGELFF.

The chain uses TRBV12-5 and TRBJ1-3; D not certain. This CDR3 is built from 14 residues. CDR1 is LGHNT and CDR2 is FRNRAP in the germline V gene. Trimming stripped 1 base from V and 2 bases from J, with 6 bases between. CDR3 amino acids: CASGLAGTGNTIYF. The CDR3 DNA reads TGTGCTAGTGGTTTGGCGGGGACTGGAAACACCATATATTTT.

A remark on this clone: Additional DNA sequences in this sample encode the identical CDR3. The rearrangement uses TRBV12-3 or TRBV12-4 and TRBJ1-5; maybe TRBD1 (6 bases). The CDR3 is made up of 13 amino acids. V lost 6 bases and J 7 bases, leaving 13 bases between the germline ends. This chain's CDR3 is CASSLTGSQPQHF. The CDR3, as DNA: TGTGCCAGCAGCCTGACAGGCTCCCAGCCCCAGCATTTT.

The chain carries TRBV7-9 and TRBJ1-2; 10 positions match TRBD1. Germline V gives CDR1 SEHNR, CDR2 FQNEAQ (reference sequence). This CDR3 is 17 amino acids long. Trimming at V came to 0 bases and at J to 5 bases, leaving 9 bases not matched to a gene. CDR3 sequence: CASSLAKIGQGVYGYTF. The CDR3 nucleotides are TGTGCCAGCAGCTTAGCGAAGATAGGACAGGGGGTGTATGGCTACACCTTC.

A note on this clone: Other nucleotide sequences in the sample specify the same CDR3. The J gene is TRBJ2-7, the V gene TRBV18, with TRBD1 matching over 7 bases. Germline V gene data show CDR1 as KGHSH and CDR2 as LQKENI. There are 14 residues in the CDR3. The J segment lost 1 base and the V segment lost 0 bases, leaving 0 bases of the junction unmatched. CDR3 bases: TGTGCCAGCTCACCACCGGGACAGTCCTACGAGCAGTACTTC. Protein product: CASSPPGQSYEQYF.

The genes are TRBV19 and TRBJ1-4; 9 bases agree with TRBD1. Looked up from germline, CDR1 is LNHDA and CDR2 is SQIVND (reference sequence). V trimming: 3 bases; J trimming: 8 bases; junction bases outside the gene matches: 7. The CDR3 extends over 15 amino acids. The CDR3 is CASSMPQGAREKLFF. The CDR3 nucleotides are TGTGCCAGTAGTATGCCACAGGGGGCGCGGGAAAAACTGTTTTTT.

The chain recombines TRBV3-1 (or the pseudogene TRBV3-2) with TRBJ2-5, with TRBD2 matching 10 bases. The V segment lost 4 bases and the J segment 0 bases; nucleotides outside the gene matches: 17. Germline-derived CDR1 and CDR2 are LGHDT and YNNKEL (reference sequence). The CDR3 totals 20 residues. The CDR3 loop reads CASSPYTLAGQKVNQETQYF. CDR3 bases: TGTGCCAGCAGCCCTTACACACTAGCGGGGCAAAAAGTAAACCAAGAGACCCAGTACTTC.

This chain links TRBV19 with TRBJ2-3, with D uncertain. The CDR3 extends over 14 amino acids. CDR1 is LNHDA and CDR2 is SQIVND in the germline V gene (reference sequence). The V and J ends lost 3 bases and 0 bases respectively, with 7 bases between them. The CDR3: CASSIQESTDTQYF. The CDR3 DNA follows: TGTGCCAGTAGTATTCAGGAAAGCACAGATACGCAGTATTTT.

J is TRBJ2-3 and V is TRBV24-1; 7 nucleotides line up with TRBD2. The CDR3 is made up of 16 amino acids. Germline CDR1 is KGHDR and CDR2 is SFDVKD. J gave up 2 bases and V 4 bases, and 8 bases lay outside the gene matches. CDR3 nucleotides: TGTGCCACCAGTGACAACGGAGCGGGAAACACAGATACGCAGTATTTT. It translates to CATSDNGAGNTDTQYF.